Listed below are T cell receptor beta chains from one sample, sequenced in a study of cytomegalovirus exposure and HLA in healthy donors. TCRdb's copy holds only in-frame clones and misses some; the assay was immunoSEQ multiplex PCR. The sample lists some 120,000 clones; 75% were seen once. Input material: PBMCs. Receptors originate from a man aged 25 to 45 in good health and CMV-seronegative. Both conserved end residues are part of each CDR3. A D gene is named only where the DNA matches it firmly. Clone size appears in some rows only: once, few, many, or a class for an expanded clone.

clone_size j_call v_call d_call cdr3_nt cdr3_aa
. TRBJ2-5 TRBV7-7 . TGTGCTAGCAGCTTGGGGGCCTGGGGCAGTCTACAAGAGACCCAGTACTTC CASSLGAWGSLQETQYF
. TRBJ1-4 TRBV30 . TGTGCCTGGAGGGGGCTAGCTAATGAAAAACTGTTTTTT CAWRGLANEKLFF
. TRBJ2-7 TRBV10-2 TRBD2 TGCGCCAGCGGGTGGGGGGGTACCTACGAGCAGTACTTC CASGWGGTYEQYF
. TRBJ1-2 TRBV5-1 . TGCGCCAGCAGGGGAGAGTCCAACTATGGCTACACCTTC CASRGESNYGYTF
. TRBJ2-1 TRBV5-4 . TGTGCCAGCAGCGAGCCAGGGTGGATTAGTGATGAGCAGTTCTTC CASSEPGWISDEQFF
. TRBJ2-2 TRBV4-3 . TGCGCCAGCAGCCAAGGGAGCACAAACACCGGGGAGCTGTTTTTT CASSQGSTNTGELFF
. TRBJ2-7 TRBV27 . TGTGCCAGCAGACAGCAAGGCGCCGTGACAGGATCCTACGAGCAGTACTTC CASRQQGAVTGSYEQYF
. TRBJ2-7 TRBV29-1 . TGCAGCGTATTAGCGGACTCCTACGAGCAGTACTTC CSVLADSYEQYF
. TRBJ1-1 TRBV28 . TGTGCCAGCCGGGGGAACACTGAAGCTTTCTTT CASRGNTEAFF
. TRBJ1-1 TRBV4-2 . TGTGCCAGCAGCCAACCTGGGGGGGGTCAGGCACGAGAAGCTTTCTTT CASSQPGGGQAREAFF
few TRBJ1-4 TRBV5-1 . TGCGCCAGCAGCTTTTCCGAGGAGGGTGCAAAACTGTTTTTT CASSFSEEGAKLFF
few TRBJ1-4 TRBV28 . TGTGCCAGCAGTTTACCGGATGAAAAACTGTTTTTT CASSLPDEKLFF
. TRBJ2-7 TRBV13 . TGTGCCAGCAGCTTATGGGGGGACTACGAGCAGTACTTC CASSLWGDYEQYF
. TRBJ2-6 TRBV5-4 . TGTGCCAGCAGCCCGGGGTCCAGTATCTCTGGGGCCAACGTCCTGACTTTC CASSPGSSISGANVLTF
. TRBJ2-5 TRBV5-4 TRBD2 TGTGCCAGCAGCAACGGGACTAGCGGAAAAGAGACCCAGTACTTC CASSNGTSGKETQYF
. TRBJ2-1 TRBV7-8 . TGTGCCAGCAGCGCTCGGACGGGGAAAAGGCTCTACAATGAGCAGTTCTTC CASSARTGKRLYNEQFF
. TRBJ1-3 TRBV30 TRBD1 TGTGCCTGGAGTCGGGACAGGGTAAACCTACCTTCTGGAAACACCATATATTTT CAWSRDRVNLPSGNTIYF
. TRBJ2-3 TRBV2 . TGTGCCAGCAGTGATGGGAGATGGCGAGATACGCAGTATTTT CASSDGRWRDTQYF
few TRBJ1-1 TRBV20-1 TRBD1 TGCAGTGCAAGGGACAGGGGAGAGGCTTTCTTT CSARDRGEAFF
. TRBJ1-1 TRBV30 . TGTGCCTGGAATAGGAACACTGAAGCTTTCTTT CAWNRNTEAFF
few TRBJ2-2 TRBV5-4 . TGTGCCAGCAGCTTGGAACTAGCAAACACCGGGGAGCTGTTTTTT CASSLELANTGELFF
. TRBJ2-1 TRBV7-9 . TGTGCCAGCAGCTTATACAACCCCTACAATGAGCAGTTCTTC CASSLYNPYNEQFF
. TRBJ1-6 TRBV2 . TGTGCCAGCAGTGGGGGCATTACAGGGAATAATTCACCCCTCCACTTT CASSGGITGNNSPLHF
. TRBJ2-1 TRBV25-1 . TGTGCCAGCAGTGATGAGAGGGGACTCTCTTTCTACAATGAGCAGTTCTTC CASSDERGLSFYNEQFF
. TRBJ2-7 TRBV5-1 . TGCGCCAGCAGGAGCTCCTACGAGCAGTACTTC CASRSSYEQYF
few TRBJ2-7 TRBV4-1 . TGCGCCAGCAGCCAAGATCTCGGGGAAGGCTTTGCCAGGTACTTC CASSQDLGEGFARYF
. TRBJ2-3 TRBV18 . TGTGCCAGCTCACCACAGATAACAGGCGTAGATACGCAGTATTTT CASSPQITGVDTQYF
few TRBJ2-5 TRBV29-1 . TGCAGCGCTCAAAGCGTGGAGACCCAGTACTTC CSAQSVETQYF
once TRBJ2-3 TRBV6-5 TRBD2 TGTGCCAGCAGTTACTCGAGACTAGCGTCGGATACGCAGTATTTT CASSYSRLASDTQYF
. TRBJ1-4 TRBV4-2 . TGTGCCAGCAGCCAAGGAGACGACATTATCGATGAAAAACTGTTTTTT CASSQGDDIIDEKLFF
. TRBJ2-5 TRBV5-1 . TGCGCCAGCAGCGCGGACAGACAAGAGACCCAGTACTTC CASSADRQETQYF
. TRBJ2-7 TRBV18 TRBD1 TGTGCCAGCTCAGAAAAAGGACAGGGTACTGGAGAGCAGTACTTC CASSEKGQGTGEQYF